This TCR beta chain was documented in a study of OX40 agonist ivuxolimab in advanced cancers. For the study in its entirety: Ivuxolimab, which targeted the costimulatory receptor OX40 (CD134), was an agonistic, fully human IgG2 monoclonal antibody. The purpose of peripheral TCRbeta sequencing was to test whether ivuxolimab changed TCR sequence diversity and led to clonal T-cell expansion. Prior anti-PD-1, anti-PD-L1 or anti-CTLA-4 therapy was permitted, and approximately 42% of dose-escalation patients had received checkpoint inhibitors. Intravenous ivuxolimab was administered to patients every 2 weeks at six dose levels: 0.01, 0.1, 0.3, 1.5, 3 and 10 mg/kg. Of the roughly 52 dose-escalation patients, hepatocellular carcinoma was present in around 20, melanoma in approximately 15, renal cell carcinoma in 9 and head and neck cancer in 9. The dose-escalation cohort was about 86% male with a mean age of roughly 62 years, ranging from roughly 20 to 80. The paper covers the monotherapy dose-escalation part of the phase I ivuxolimab trial, which included N of about 56 patients. Three dose-escalation patients achieved partial responses, one with hepatocellular carcinoma and two with cutaneous melanoma. General findings and caveats noted by the study authors: At doses from 0.1 to 3.0 mg/kg, clonal expansion was seen in both CD4+ and CD8+ blood T cells between baseline and week 6. In the 0.1-3.0 mg/kg groups, partial responders had among the lowest normalized peripheral clonal expansion, particularly in CD8+ T cells. Which antigens the clonally expanded peripheral T cells were specific for was not determined. Low levels of normalized T-cell clonal expansion were also seen in some nonresponding patients. After ivuxolimab, more expanded clones were found on average in CD8+ T cells than in CD4+ T cells.

Patients with a history of autoimmune disease or receiving systemic immunosuppression were excluded from the trial. Peripheral blood for TCR sequencing was collected from all dose cohorts at baseline, on cycle 4 day 1, and on cycle 7 day 1. Samples were obtained from an open-label, multicenter, first-in-human phase I dose-escalation trial of ivuxolimab. Adults with locally advanced or metastatic melanoma, renal cell, hepatocellular, or head and neck squamous cell carcinoma were enrolled in the trial. Before TCR sequencing, CD4+ and CD8+ T cells were separately sorted from peripheral blood. For sequencing of the TCRbeta CDR3 region, genomic DNA was extracted from the sorted cells. The immunoSEQ Assay was used for sequencing of TCRbeta CDR3 regions. TCRdb took this table from immuneACCESS and kept in-frame rearrangements with V and J called. Such tables lack part of the clones; where checked against another copy, unresolved V genes explain under half of the gap, and the rest is unexplained. Within this sample are about 75,000 clones, with approximately 85% of them counted one time only. The leading ten clones occupy 17% of the sample.

Points on this clone: Its antigen remains unidentified. No qualities accompany the bases; no much larger clone lies one base away.

Looking up the germline V gene yields CDR1 SGHRS and CDR2 YFSETQ. The V end gives up 1 base and the J end 6 bases, leaving 9 bases in the junction not matched to a gene. The CDR3 starts with the cysteine, ends with the phenylalanine, and has 16 residues. The DNA shown is the 48-base CDR3, in frame from base 1. The rearrangement combines TRBV5-1 with TRBJ2-1; a stretch of 8 junction bases matches TRBD2. The TCR was taken from an adult with an advanced solid tumor such as melanoma, head and neck, liver or kidney cancer. The sequences come from CD4+ or CD8+ T cells sorted from blood, collected in a trial of the OX40 agonist ivuxolimab. The CDR3 region: CASSLNGLAEVNEQFF. The DNA is TGCGCCAGCAGCTTGAATGGACTAGCTGAGGTCAATGAGCAGTTCTTC.